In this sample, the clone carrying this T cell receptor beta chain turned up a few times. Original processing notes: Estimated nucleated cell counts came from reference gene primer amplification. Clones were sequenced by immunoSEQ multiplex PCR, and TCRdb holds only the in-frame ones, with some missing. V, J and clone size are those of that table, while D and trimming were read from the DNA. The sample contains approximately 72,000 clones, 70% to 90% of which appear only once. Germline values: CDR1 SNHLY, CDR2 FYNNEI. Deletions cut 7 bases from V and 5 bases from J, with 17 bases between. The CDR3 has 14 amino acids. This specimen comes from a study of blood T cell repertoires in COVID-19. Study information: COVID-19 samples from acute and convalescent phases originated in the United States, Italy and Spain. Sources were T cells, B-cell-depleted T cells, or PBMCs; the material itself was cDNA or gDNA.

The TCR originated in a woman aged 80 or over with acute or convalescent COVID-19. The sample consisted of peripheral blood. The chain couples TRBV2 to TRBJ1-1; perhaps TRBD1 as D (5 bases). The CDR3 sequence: CASTMTEGLTEAFF. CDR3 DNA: TGTGCCAGCACTATGACAGAAGGTCTAACTGAAGCTTTCTTT.